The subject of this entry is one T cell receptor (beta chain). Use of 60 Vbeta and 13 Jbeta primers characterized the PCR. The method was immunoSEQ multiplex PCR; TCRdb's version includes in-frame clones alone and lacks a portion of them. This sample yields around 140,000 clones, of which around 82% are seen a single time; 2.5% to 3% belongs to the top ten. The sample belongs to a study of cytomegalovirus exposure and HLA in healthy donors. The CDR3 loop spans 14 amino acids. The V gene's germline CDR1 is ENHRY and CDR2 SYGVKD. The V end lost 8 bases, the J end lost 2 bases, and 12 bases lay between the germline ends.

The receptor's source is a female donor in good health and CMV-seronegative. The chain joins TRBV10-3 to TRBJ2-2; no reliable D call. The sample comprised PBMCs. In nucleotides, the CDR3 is TGTGCCATCCCTGGTACTACAAACACCGGGGAGCTGTTTTTT. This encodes CAIPGTTNTGELFF.